This TCR beta chain is from a study of patients and donors after allogeneic stem cell transplantation. This clonotype was seen only once. In TCRdb, the RT-PCR reads were re-called with MiXCR into one record per CDR3 protein. The table has about a million distinct CDR3 sequences, 15% to 20% seen once; the top ten hold 5.5% to 6.5%. The CDR3 is 13 residues long. Deletions cut 7 bases from V and 6 bases from J, with 15 bases between. Germline CDR1 LNHDA, CDR2 SQIVND (reference sequence). The V gene is TRBV19, the J gene TRBJ1-1; D is possibly TRBD1 (6 bases). The clonotype originates from a human donor who was either an allogeneic HSCT recipient or a stem cell or donor lymphocyte infusion donor (not recorded which). It is not recorded whose cells these are; they may come from a transplant donor. The sequencing sample was made of blood, either unsorted or a sorted T cell fraction (not recorded which). The CDR3 DNA is TGTGCCAGTACCAACAGGGTAGAAGCTGAAGCTTTCTTT. It is translated as CASTNRVEAEAFF.